A single sample gave rise to the 14 T cell receptor beta chains below, sequenced in a study of breast tumors, draining lymph nodes, adjacent tissues. Axillary draining lymph nodes of breast cancer patients supplied the node samples. TCRdb re-called the multiplex PCR reads with MiXCR, one entry per CDR3 protein. Among about 230,000 distinct CDR3 sequences listed, about 34% were seen once. The sequenced sample consisted of axillary lymph node tissue. Every receptor here comes from a female donor with breast cancer. Some clones in this sample may be carry-over from other donors' samples.

Comment on this clonotype: In this CDR3 the conserved last residue, phenylalanine or tryptophan, is missing, so a read error is likely. The chain's CDR3 is CASSHRIGGELFS. DNA of the CDR3: TGTGCCAGCAGCCATAGGATAGGCGGGGAGCTGTTTTCT. This chain uses TRBV9 with TRBJ2-2, with unresolved D. CDR1 and CDR2 from the germline V gene are SGDLS and YYNGEE. The V end was cut by 4 bases, the J end by 7 bases, with 11 bases between. The CDR3 contains 13 residues.

The table lists this clonotype with many counts. The CDR3: CASSYEGFYEQYF. The DNA of the CDR3 is TGTGCCAGCAGTTACGAGGGTTTTTACGAGCAGTACTTC. This chain links TRBV6-6 with TRBJ2-7, with D possibly being TRBD2 (5 bases). The V end was cut by 2 bases, the J end by 4 bases, with 9 bases between. This CDR3 spans 13 amino acids. Germline values: CDR1 MNHNY, CDR2 SVGAGI (reference sequence).

With regard to this clonotype: One end of the junction does not line up with germline, which may come from a read error. The J gene is TRBJ2-6, the V gene TRBV20-1, with D possibly matching TRBD1 (5 bases). The germline V gene encodes CDR1 DFQATT and CDR2 SNEGSKA (reference sequence). This CDR3 is built from 14 residues. In DNA form, the CDR3 reads TGCAGCGCTAGAGTCTCCTCTGGGGCCAACCTCCTGACTTTC. Translating it yields CSARVSSGANLLTF.

This clonotype was seen many times. The rearrangement links TRBV11-3 to TRBJ2-1, with D perhaps matching TRBD2 (5 bases). Trimming left V 1 base short and J 7 bases short, with 14 bases between. The CDR3 consists of 15 residues. CDR1 is SGHNT, CDR2 YENEEA, per germline. The CDR3 loop reads CASSLASGLGNEQFF. The CDR3 DNA reads TGTGCCAGCAGCTTAGCTTCCGGACTGGGGAATGAGCAGTTCTTC.

The V and J genes are TRBV4-1 and TRBJ1-1; no clear D gene. Trimming cost V 4 bases and J 0 bases, with 9 bases left between them. The germline V gene has CDR1 MGHRA and CDR2 YSYEKL. The length of the CDR3 is 14 residues. The CDR3 coding sequence is TGCGCCAGCAGCCGCACTCAATTGAACACTGAAGCTTTCTTT. Protein product: CASSRTQLNTEAFF.

This clonotype was recorded only once. The V call is TRBV6-6, the J call TRBJ2-6; the match to TRBD1 covers 12 bases. The V gene's germline CDR1 is MNHNY and CDR2 SVGAGI (reference sequence). Unmatched junction bases numbered 4, after V lost 5 bases and J lost 2 bases. The CDR3 runs to 17 residues. CDR3 loop: CASSTGQGAAGANVLTF. CDR3 bases: TGTGCCAGCAGTACGGGACAGGGGGCGGCTGGGGCCAACGTCCTGACTTTC.

In this sample, this clonotype turned up once. V and J are TRBV25-1 and TRBJ2-5; D may be TRBD1 (5 bases). V lost 4 bases, J lost 1 base, and 13 bases lay in between. Germline CDR1 MGHDK, CDR2 SYGVNS. CDR3 length: 15 amino acids. CDR3 sequence: CASSASRGLQETQYF. CDR3 in DNA: TGTGCCAGCAGTGCTTCTAGGGGCCTCCAAGAGACCCAGTACTTC.

Many counts were recorded for this clonotype. This chain joins TRBV7-2 and TRBJ2-3; D possibly matches TRBD1 or TRBD2 (5 bases each). CDR1 is SGHTA and CDR2 is FQGNSA in the germline V gene. V was trimmed by 0 bases and J by 14 bases, leaving 15 bases between them. The CDR3 loop spans 13 amino acids. This CDR3 is CASSLALGRGAYF. CDR3 coding DNA: TGTGCCAGCAGCTTAGCCCTTGGGAGAGGGGCGTATTTT.

This clonotype was picked up many times. The V and J genes are TRBV3-1 and TRBJ2-1; tentatively, D is TRBD2 (6 bases). The CDR3 spans 16 residues. V was clipped by 4 bases and J by 0 bases, with 13 bases between them. Looked up from germline, CDR1 is LGHDT and CDR2 is YNNKEL (reference sequence). The CDR3 DNA is TGTGCCAGCAGCCGGGTGGGGGGTAGCTCCTACAATGAGCAGTTCTTC. Translating gives CASSRVGGSSYNEQFF.

The chain is built from TRBV7-2 and TRBJ1-6, with a weak D call TRBD1 (5 bases). The CDR3 length is 16 residues. CDR1 and CDR2 from the germline V gene are SGHTA and FQGNSA. The V end lost 2 bases, the J end lost 5 bases, and 13 bases lay between the germline ends. CDR3 region: CASSLMGDPNNSPLHF. The CDR3 DNA follows: TGTGCCAGCAGCTTAATGGGGGATCCTAATAATTCACCCCTCCACTTT.

This clonotype was detected ten times or more. The CDR3 nucleotides are TGCAGTGCTGTTAGCGGGAGCCCAAGCACAGATACGCAGTATTTT. It is translated as CSAVSGSPSTDTQYF. The V call is TRBV20-1, the J call TRBJ2-3; TRBD2 agrees at 9 bases. Trimming at V came to 5 bases and at J to 0 bases, leaving 6 bases not matched to a gene. The CDR3 has 15 residues. CDR1 is DFQATT, CDR2 SNEGSKA, per germline (reference sequence).

This clonotype has a count of ten or more. This chain joins TRBV4-2 and TRBJ1-4, with 7 bases lining up with TRBD1. The germline V gene encodes CDR1 LGHNA and CDR2 YNFKEQ. This CDR3 spans 16 amino acids. The V segment lost 3 bases and the J segment 4 bases; nucleotides outside the gene matches: 8. The CDR3 loop is CASSQGDRVLNEKLFF. In DNA, the CDR3 is TGTGCCAGCAGCCAGGGAGACAGGGTTCTTAATGAAAAACTGTTTTTT.

The sample holds many counts of this clonotype. The chain has TRBV4-3 and TRBJ2-2; D possibly corresponds to TRBD2 (5 bases). From germline, CDR1 is LGHNA and CDR2 YSLEER. V lost 1 base and J 6 bases, leaving 12 bases between the germline ends. This CDR3 region has 15 residues. The CDR3, as DNA: TGCGCCAGCAGCCAAGCACGGGGTAGGGCCGGGGAGCTGTTTTTT. Translating it yields CASSQARGRAGELFF.

This clonotype was seen a few times. The chain employs TRBV5-6 and TRBJ2-4; perhaps TRBD2 as D (6 bases). From germline, CDR1 is SGHDT and CDR2 YYEEEE. The V and J ends lost 3 bases and 3 bases respectively, with 25 bases between them. The CDR3 runs 19 residues. The DNA for the CDR3 is TGTGCCAGCAGCTCGAGACTAGGGAGGAATTGGAGGCACAAAAACATTCAGTACTTC. Translated, it gives CASSSRLGRNWRHKNIQYF.